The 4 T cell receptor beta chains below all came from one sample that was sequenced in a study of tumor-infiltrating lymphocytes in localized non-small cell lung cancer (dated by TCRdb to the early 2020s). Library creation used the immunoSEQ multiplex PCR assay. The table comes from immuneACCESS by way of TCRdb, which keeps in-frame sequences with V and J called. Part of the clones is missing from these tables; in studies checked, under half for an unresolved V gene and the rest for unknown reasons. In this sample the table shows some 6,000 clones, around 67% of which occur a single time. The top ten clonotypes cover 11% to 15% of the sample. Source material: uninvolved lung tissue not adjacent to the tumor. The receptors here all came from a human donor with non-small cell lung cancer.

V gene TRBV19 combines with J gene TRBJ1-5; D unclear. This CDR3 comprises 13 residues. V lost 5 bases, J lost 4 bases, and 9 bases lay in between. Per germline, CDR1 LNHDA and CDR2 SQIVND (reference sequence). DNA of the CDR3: TGTGCCAGTAGTCCCCAGATAAATCAGCCCCAGCATTTT. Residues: CASSPQINQPQHF.

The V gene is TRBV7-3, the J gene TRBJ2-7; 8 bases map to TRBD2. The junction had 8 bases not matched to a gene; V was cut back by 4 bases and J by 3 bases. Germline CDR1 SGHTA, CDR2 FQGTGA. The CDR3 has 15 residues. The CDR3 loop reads CASSWEAGVGYEQYF. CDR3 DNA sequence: TGTGCCAGCAGCTGGGAAGCGGGAGTCGGCTACGAGCAGTACTTC.

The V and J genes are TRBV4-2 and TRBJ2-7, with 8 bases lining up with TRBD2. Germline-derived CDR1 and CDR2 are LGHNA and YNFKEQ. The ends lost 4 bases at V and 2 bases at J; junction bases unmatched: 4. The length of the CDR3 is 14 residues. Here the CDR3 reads CASSPGGTPYEQYF. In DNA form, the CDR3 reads TGTGCCAGCAGCCCGGGAGGGACTCCCTACGAGCAGTACTTC.

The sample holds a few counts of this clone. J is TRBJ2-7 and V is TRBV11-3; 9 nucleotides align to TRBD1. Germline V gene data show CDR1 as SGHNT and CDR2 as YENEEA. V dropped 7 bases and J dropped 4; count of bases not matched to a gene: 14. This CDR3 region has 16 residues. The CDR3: CASIHRGRDEYYEQYF. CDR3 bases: TGTGCCAGCATCCACAGGGGGCGGGATGAGTATTACGAGCAGTACTTC.